This T cell receptor (beta chain) was captured in a study of T-cell reconstitution after alpha-beta-depleted transplantation in children. This clonotype was observed a handful of times. Its antigen is currently unknown. A TCRbeta library incorporating unique molecular identifiers was prepared. From the PCR reads, TCRdb called clonotypes with MiXCR, one entry per CDR3 protein. Among just over 950,000 distinct CDR3 sequences, 25% to 30% were seen once, and the ten largest hold more than 25%. CDR3 length: 15 residues. V gave up 3 bases and J gave up 6 bases; unmatched junction bases: 5. Looked up from germline, CDR1 is SEHNR and CDR2 is FQNEAQ (reference sequence). Notes on the study in general: There were reportedly several hundred expanded graft clones from which alpha-beta T cells came about two months after transplant. Where some patients showed high TCRbeta diversity at day 60, it came from recipient T cells and thymic progenitors that had survived. By one year post-transplant, T-cell counts and diversity largely arose from T cells that were newly produced.

The rearrangement uses TRBV7-9 and TRBJ1-5; TRBD1 aligns across 10 bases. The source was PBMCs, mostly from graft donor cells, collected 360 days after TCRalphabeta/CD19-depleted stem cell transplant. The TCR originated in a boy in the first two years of life who had a stem cell transplant for SCID, so the T cells may come from the graft donor. CDR3 bases: TGTGCCAGCAGCTTCGGGACAGGGGTATCTCAGCCCCAGCATTTT. Residues: CASSFGTGVSQPQHF. Full variable domain (missing parts from reference TRBV7-9 and TRBJ1-5): DTGVSQNPRHKITKRGQNVTFRCDPISEHNRLYWYRQTLGQGPEFLTYFQNEAQLEKSRLLSDRFSAERPKGSFSTLEIQRTEQGDSAMYLCASSFGTGVSQPQHFGDGTRLSIL.